This T cell receptor (beta chain) stems from a study of cytomegalovirus exposure and HLA in healthy donors. Study-wide findings and caveats: Investigators reported around 150 TCR beta chains as tied to cytomegalovirus. Productive rates of about 90% or about 30% were seen for most TCR beta V segments in an earlier analysis. For TCR beta chains, V- and J-gene trimming was later linked to a missense DCLRE1C variant. TCR beta sequences reportedly predicted the HLA-A and HLA-B alleles of most subjects accurately.

Regarding this clone: Its antigen is unidentified.

V was shortened by 5 bases and J by 4 bases, with 12 bases between the two germline ends. The CDR3 is 13 residues long. In germline, CDR1 is ENHRY, CDR2 SYGVKD. PCR primers comprised 60 Vbeta and 13 Jbeta primers. Profiling relied on immunoSEQ multiplex PCR, and the TCRdb table lists in-frame clones only, not all of them. The sample holds approximately 130,000 clones, more than 80% seen once. The V gene is TRBV10-3, the J gene TRBJ2-7, with a tentative D call TRBD2 (6 bases). This receptor was taken from a woman aged 25 to 39 in good health and CMV-seropositive. The material sequenced was PBMCs. CDR3 protein: CAISLSGPYEQYF. DNA for the CDR3: TGTGCCATCAGTCTTAGCGGCCCTTACGAGCAGTACTTC.